The present entry profiles one TCR beta chain with its context. Only in-frame clones appear in the TCRdb table, and some are missing; sequencing was by immunoSEQ multiplex PCR. This table has around 98,000 clones, approximately 96% appearing once. The data were taken from a study of technical replicates of blood from a handful of donors. Germline V gives CDR1 MDHEN, CDR2 SYDVKM. Unmatched junction bases numbered 18, after V lost 4 bases and J lost 9 bases. This CDR3 has 17 amino acids. This chain uses TRBV28 with TRBJ1-5; 7 bases agree with TRBD1. The receptor comes from a human donor in good health. Sequenced material: T cells isolated from PBMCs. CDR3 loop: CASSSSGAGQLRLPQHF. The CDR3 DNA is TGTGCCAGCAGTTCCTCCGGCGCGGGACAGCTAAGGTTGCCCCAGCATTTT.